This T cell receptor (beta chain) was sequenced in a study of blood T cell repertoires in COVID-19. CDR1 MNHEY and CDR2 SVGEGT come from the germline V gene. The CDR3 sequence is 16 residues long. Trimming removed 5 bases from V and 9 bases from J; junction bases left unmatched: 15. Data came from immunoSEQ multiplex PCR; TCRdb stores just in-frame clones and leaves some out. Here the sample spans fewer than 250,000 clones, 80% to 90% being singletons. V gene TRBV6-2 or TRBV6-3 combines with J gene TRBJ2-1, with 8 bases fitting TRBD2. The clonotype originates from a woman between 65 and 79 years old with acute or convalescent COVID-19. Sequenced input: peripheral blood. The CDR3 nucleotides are TGTGCCAGCAGTGATCCCGGGACTAGGGGTTTGGGTGAGCAGTTCTTC. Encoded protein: CASSDPGTRGLGEQFF.